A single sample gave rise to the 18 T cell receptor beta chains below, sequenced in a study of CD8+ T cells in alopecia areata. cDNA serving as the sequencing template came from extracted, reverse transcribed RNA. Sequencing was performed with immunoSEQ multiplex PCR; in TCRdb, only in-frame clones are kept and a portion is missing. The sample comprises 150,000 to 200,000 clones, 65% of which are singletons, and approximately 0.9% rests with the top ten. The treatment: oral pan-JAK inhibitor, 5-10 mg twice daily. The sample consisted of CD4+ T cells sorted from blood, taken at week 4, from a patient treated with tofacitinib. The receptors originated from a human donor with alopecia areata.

CDR3 coding DNA: TGTGCCAGCAGTTTCGGTACCTCTCGACGAGAGACCCAGTACTTC. Amino acids: CASSFGTSRRETQYF. The V call is TRBV27, the J call TRBJ2-5; D unresolved. Deletions cut 3 bases from V and 4 bases from J, with 15 bases between. The CDR3 is 15 amino acids. Germline V gene data show CDR1 as MNHEY and CDR2 as SMNVEV (reference sequence).

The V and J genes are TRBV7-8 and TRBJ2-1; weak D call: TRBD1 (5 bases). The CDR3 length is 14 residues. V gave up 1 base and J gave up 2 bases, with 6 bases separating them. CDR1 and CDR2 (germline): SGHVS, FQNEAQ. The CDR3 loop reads CASSLGRAYNEQFF. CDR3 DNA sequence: TGTGCCAGCAGCTTAGGCAGGGCCTACAATGAGCAGTTCTTC.

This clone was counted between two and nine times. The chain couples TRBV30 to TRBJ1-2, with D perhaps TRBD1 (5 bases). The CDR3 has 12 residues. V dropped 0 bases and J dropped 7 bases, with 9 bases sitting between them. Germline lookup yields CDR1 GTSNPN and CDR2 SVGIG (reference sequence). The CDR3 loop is CAWSVGVGGYTF. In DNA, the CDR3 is TGTGCCTGGAGTGTAGGGGTCGGTGGCTACACCTTC.

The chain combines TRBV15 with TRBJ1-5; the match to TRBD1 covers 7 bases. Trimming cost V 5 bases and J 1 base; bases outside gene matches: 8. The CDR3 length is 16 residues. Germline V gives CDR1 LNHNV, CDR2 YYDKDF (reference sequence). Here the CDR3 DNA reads TGTGCCACCAGCGGATCAGGGGGTAGGAGCAATCAGCCCCAGCATTTT. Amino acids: CATSGSGGRSNQPQHF.

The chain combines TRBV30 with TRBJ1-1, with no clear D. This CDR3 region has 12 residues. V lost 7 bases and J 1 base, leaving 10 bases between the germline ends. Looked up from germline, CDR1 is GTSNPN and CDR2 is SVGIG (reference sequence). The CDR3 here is CASTVTNTEAFF. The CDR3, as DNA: TGTGCCTCCACGGTGACGAACACTGAAGCTTTCTTT.

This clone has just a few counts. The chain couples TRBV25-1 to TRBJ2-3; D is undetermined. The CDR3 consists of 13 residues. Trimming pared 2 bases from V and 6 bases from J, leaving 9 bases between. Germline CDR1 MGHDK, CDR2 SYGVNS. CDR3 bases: TGTGCCAGCAGTGAAACCCCAGCGGATACGCAGTATTTT. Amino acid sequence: CASSETPADTQYF.

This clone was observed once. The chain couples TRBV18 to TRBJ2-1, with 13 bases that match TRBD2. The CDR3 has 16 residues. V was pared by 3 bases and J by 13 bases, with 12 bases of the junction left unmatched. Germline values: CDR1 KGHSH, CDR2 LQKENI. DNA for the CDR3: TGTGCCAGCTCACCGTCTACTAGCGGGGGGGCCATCGATCAGTTCTTC. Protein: CASSPSTSGGAIDQFF.

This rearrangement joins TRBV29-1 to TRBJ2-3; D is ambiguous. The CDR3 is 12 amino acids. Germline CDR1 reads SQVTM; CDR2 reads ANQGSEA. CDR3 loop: CSSRPGTDTQYF. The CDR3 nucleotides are TGCAGTTCACGACCGGGCACAGATACGCAGTATTTT.

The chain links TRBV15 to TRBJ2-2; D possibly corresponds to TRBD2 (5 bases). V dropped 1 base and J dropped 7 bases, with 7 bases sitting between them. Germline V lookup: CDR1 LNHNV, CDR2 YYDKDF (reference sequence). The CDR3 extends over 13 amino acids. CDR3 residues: CATSRARGGELFF. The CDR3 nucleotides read TGTGCCACCAGCAGAGCCCGGGGCGGGGAGCTGTTTTTT.

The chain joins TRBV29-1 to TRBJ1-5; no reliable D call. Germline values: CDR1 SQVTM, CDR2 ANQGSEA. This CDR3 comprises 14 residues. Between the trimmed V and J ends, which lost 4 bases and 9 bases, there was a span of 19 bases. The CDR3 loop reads CSVVVAAQDGPQHF. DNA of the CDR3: TGCAGCGTTGTTGTGGCGGCGCAAGATGGGCCCCAGCATTTT. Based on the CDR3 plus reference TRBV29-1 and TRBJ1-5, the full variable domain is SAVISQKPSRDICQRGTSLTIQCQVDSQVTMMFWYRQQPGQSLTLIATANQGSEATYESGFVIDKFPISRPNLTFSTLTVSNMSPEDSSIYLCSVVVAAQDGPQHFGDGTRLSIL.

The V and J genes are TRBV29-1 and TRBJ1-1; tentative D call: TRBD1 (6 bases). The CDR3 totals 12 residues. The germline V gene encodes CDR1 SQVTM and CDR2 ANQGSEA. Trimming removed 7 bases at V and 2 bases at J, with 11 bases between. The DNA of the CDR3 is TGCAGCGCTGGTGGGGGCAACACTGAAGCTTTCTTT. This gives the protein CSAGGGNTEAFF.

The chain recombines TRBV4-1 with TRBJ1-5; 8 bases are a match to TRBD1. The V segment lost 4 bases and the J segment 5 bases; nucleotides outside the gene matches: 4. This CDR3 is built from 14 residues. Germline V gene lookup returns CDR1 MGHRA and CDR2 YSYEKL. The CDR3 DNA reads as TGCGCCAGCAGCCGCCAACAGGGGGATCAGCCCCAGCATTTT. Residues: CASSRQQGDQPQHF.

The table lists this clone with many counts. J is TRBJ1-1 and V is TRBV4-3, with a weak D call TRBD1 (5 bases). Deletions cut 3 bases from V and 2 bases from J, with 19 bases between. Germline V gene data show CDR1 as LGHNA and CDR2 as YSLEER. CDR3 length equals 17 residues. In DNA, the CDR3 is TGCGCCAGCAGCCAGGTCCGAGGGGCCCTGGGAAACACTGAAGCTTTCTTT. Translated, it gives CASSQVRGALGNTEAFF.

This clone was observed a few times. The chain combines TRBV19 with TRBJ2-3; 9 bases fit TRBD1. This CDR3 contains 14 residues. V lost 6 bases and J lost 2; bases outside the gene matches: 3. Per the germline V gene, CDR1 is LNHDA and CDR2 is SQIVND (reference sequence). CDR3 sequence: CASSHRGLTDTQYF. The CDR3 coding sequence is TGTGCCAGTAGCCACAGGGGGCTCACAGATACGCAGTATTTT. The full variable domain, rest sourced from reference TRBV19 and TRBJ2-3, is DGGITQSPKYLFRKEGQNVTLSCEQNLNHDAMYWYRQDPGQGLRLIYYSQIVNDFQKGDIAEGYSVSREKKESFPLTVTSAQKNPTAFYLCASSHRGLTDTQYFGPGTRLTVL.

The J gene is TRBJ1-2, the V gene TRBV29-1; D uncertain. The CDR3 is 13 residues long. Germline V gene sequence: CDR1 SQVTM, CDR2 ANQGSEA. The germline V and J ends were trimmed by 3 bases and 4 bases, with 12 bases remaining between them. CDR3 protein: CSVESLLGYGYTF. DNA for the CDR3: TGCAGCGTTGAGTCGTTGCTAGGCTATGGCTACACCTTC.

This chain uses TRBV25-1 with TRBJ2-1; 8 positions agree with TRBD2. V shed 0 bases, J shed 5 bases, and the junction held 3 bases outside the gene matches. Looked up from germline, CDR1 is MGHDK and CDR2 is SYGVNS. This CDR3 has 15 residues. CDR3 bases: TGTGCCAGCAGTGAATACCGGGGGGGCCACAATGAGCAGTTCTTC. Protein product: CASSEYRGGHNEQFF.

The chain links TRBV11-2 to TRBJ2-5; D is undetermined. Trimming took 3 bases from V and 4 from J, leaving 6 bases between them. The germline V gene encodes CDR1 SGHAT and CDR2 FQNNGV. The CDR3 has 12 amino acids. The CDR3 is CASSFERETQYF. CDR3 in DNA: TGTGCCAGCAGCTTTGAGCGAGAGACCCAGTACTTC.

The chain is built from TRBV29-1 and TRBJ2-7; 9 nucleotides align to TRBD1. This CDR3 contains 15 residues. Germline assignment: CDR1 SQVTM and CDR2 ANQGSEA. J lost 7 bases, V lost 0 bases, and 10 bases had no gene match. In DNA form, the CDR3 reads TGCAGCGTTGAAGATCCTGGGACAGGGAGACATGAGCAGTACTTC. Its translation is CSVEDPGTGRHEQYF.